This T cell receptor (beta chain) stems from a study of blood T cells in healthy people across ages (dated by TCRdb to the mid-2010s). For the wider study: In model experiments, template switching captured about one uniquely barcoded TCR beta cDNA molecule for every two T cells. Using deep sequencing normalized with unique cDNA molecular identifiers, the study measured how TCR beta repertoire diversity changes with age. The donors were split into four age groups: young (average about 15 years), middle-aged (39), aged (62) and long-lived (roughly 88). To avoid experimental bias, donors of different ages were spread randomly across the sequencing lanes. Using the same blood draw, the study looked at two additional independent replicas of 1 million unique cDNA reads for two donors, one aged 18 to 30 and the other aged 80 or older. Results and caveats for the whole study, not just this receptor: Donor CMV infection status was unknown, potentially confounding age-related changes in expanded clonotypes. Estimates of total diversity from one million sequenced T cells were regarded as lower bounds and underestimates. Compared with the aged group, the long-lived group had more naive CD4+ T cells, fewer expanded clones and increased TCR diversity, suggesting age selection. Because profiling used bulk unsorted PBMCs, naive and antigen-experienced compartments could not be compared conclusively. Observed TCR beta diversity per million T cells fell roughly linearly with age, and a significant reduction was already apparent by age approximately 40. The percentage of naive T cells measured by flow cytometry correlated strongly with observed TCR beta diversity.

Receptor libraries were prepared by 5' RACE. Sequencer: Illumina HiSeq 2500. A second PCR of roughly 6 to 11 cycles was run with a J-beta primer mix and a sample-barcoded 5' primer. A template-switch 5' adaptor carrying 12 random nucleotides introduced a unique molecular identifier onto each TCR beta cDNA molecule. Each sample yielded at least 3 million CDR3-containing paired-end reads. All of the RNA was converted into first-strand cDNA using the Mint cDNA synthesis kit, with a TRBC-specific oligonucleotide serving as the primer. After uracil-DNA glycosylase treatment, a first 18-cycle PCR used universal primers M1SS and BC2_uni_R on all cDNA. The published analysis was carried out like this. For normalization, 1 million high-quality reads, each with a distinct molecular identifier, were randomly selected from each sample. Reads sharing molecular identifiers were discarded rather than binned into consensus sequences. MiTCR, set to a Q25 quality threshold and the strictest error-elimination algorithm, was used for CDR3 identification, clonotype clustering and error correction. A nonparametric unseen species model using Euler transformation provided a lower-bound estimate of total TCR beta diversity. The public reads were reprocessed in TCRdb via fastp at Q25 and MiXCR, keeping in-frame beta chains. One record per CDR3 amino acid sequence lists the most common genes and DNA. The V and J calls here are based on TCRdb, not the publication. Across this sample there are just under 900,000 distinct CDR3 sequences, with 29% seen only once. Roughly 17% of the sample belongs to the ten largest clones.

The donors were roughly 40 Caucasian individuals from Russia, aged roughly 6 to 100 years, who were systemically healthy. Ten milliliters of peripheral blood were drawn from each donor into EDTA-treated Vacutainer tubes. Ficoll-Paque density-gradient centrifugation was used to isolate PBMCs, with at least 7 million per sample. Trizol reagent was used to extract total RNA from the PBMCs, yielding at least 5 micrograms per sample. Naive CD45RAhigh/CD27high T cell percentages were measured by flow cytometry on a PBMC aliquot from every donor. A few counts support this clonotype. This receptor's antigen is unknown. No base-level quality is on record; no much larger clone is a single base apart. Sequenced sample: blood. The TCR originated in an elderly woman in good health.

CDR3 protein: CSARPAGYTF. The DNA sequence is given as TGCAGTGCTAGACCCGCCGGCTACACCTTC. The chain links TRBV20-1 with TRBJ1-2; the D gene cannot be resolved reliably. The CDR3 covers 10 residues, taking in both the cysteine and the phenylalanine. Only CDR3 DNA is held: 30 bases, read in frame from base 1. V drops 2 bases and J drops 8 bases, leaving 6 bases in between. Looking up the germline V gene (reference sequence) yields CDR1 DFQATT and CDR2 SNEGSKA.